These 11 T cell receptor beta chains share one sample of origin, sequenced in a study of T cells in Graves' hyperthyroidism and ophthalmopathy (dated by TCRdb to about 2019). The method behind the library was multiplex PCR. Sequenced using an Illumina HiSeq 2000. Amplification of TCR beta CDR3 regions was carried out from RNA transcripts. The first round of RT-PCR for the TCR CDR3 was performed with the HTBI primer set and the Qiagen OneStep RT-PCR kit. TCRdb reprocessing: public reads trimmed at Q25 with fastp, clones called with MiXCR, in-frame beta chains kept. One record per CDR3 amino acid sequence lists the most common genes and DNA. This sample holds about 590,000 distinct CDR3 sequences; 15% to 19% were observed only once. The ten largest clonotypes hold roughly 7.3% of the sample. The sequenced sample was blood. These receptor sequences come from a woman aged 25 to 45 with Graves' hyperthyroidism.

This clonotype was observed a few times. The chain links TRBV2 to TRBJ1-5; D unclear. CDR1 SNHLY and CDR2 FYNNEI come from the germline V gene. This CDR3 region has 13 residues. Trimming took off 11 bases at V and 0 bases at J, with 11 bases between the two ends. CDR3 bases: TGTGCCTCCGTGCAGTATAGCAATCAGCCCCAGCATTTT. It codes for CASVQYSNQPQHF.

The V gene is TRBV15, the J gene TRBJ2-7; perhaps TRBD2 as D (6 bases). The germline V and J ends were trimmed by 3 bases and 3 bases, with 12 bases remaining between them. Germline CDR1 LNHNV, CDR2 YYDKDF (reference sequence). The CDR3 loop spans 14 amino acids. As DNA, the CDR3 is TGTGCCACCAGCAGGGGCGCGGGGAGCTACGAGCAGTACTTC. It yields the protein CATSRGAGSYEQYF.

The J gene is TRBJ2-4, the V gene TRBV6-6; D gene unclear. This CDR3 is 16 amino acids long. V shed 0 bases and J shed 1 base, with 10 bases lying between them. The germline gives CDR1 MNHNY, CDR2 SVGAGI (reference sequence). The CDR3 loop is CASSYSSGGAKNIQYF. CDR3 DNA: TGTGCCAGCAGTTACTCGTCGGGTGGTGCCAAAAACATTCAGTACTTC.

The V call is TRBV6-1, the J call TRBJ2-7, with D unclear. The germline V gene has CDR1 MNHNS and CDR2 SASEGT. This CDR3 comprises 12 residues. V was cut by 6 bases and J by 7 bases, with 13 bases left in between. The CDR3 sequence is CASSDHQLEQYF. CDR3 sequence (DNA): TGTGCCAGCAGCGACCACCAATTAGAGCAGTACTTC.

This clonotype was picked up a small number of times. V gene TRBV19 combines with J gene TRBJ1-5; 8 nucleotides match TRBD1. The germline V gene encodes CDR1 LNHDA and CDR2 SQIVND (reference sequence). This CDR3 has 19 amino acids. J gave up 1 base and V 2 bases, and 13 bases lay outside the gene matches. The CDR3 sequence is CASSISKGRGRGSNQPQHF. The CDR3 coding sequence is TGTGCCAGTAGTATATCTAAGGGCAGGGGGCGTGGGAGCAATCAGCCCCAGCATTTT.

This clonotype has more than one count but fewer than ten. The chain joins TRBV7-9 to TRBJ2-2; D perhaps matches TRBD2 (5 bases). The V gene lost 1 base and the J gene lost 5 bases, with 11 bases spanning the gap. Per the germline V gene, CDR1 is SEHNR and CDR2 is FQNEAQ (reference sequence). This CDR3 comprises 15 residues. The CDR3 loop reads CASSLGPPGTGELFF. The CDR3 bases are TGTGCCAGCAGCTTAGGACCACCGGGGACCGGGGAGCTGTTTTTT.

This clonotype has at least ten counts. This rearrangement joins TRBV18 to TRBJ2-7, with unresolved D. The CDR3 runs 13 residues. Germline CDR1 and CDR2: KGHSH and LQKENI. Between the trimmed V and J ends, which lost 2 bases and 4 bases, there was a span of 9 bases. The CDR3 region has the DNA TGTGCCAGCTCACCAATGGAAGATTACGAGCAGTACTTC. This sequence encodes CASSPMEDYEQYF.

For this clonotype: The junction and the germline gene differ at one end; a read error may be behind it. The chain uses TRBV5-1 and TRBJ2-1; the D gene is possibly TRBD2 (6 bases). The CDR3 runs to 15 residues. Germline CDR1 SGHRS, CDR2 YFSETQ. Written as DNA, the CDR3 is TGCGCCAACAGCGGCATCGGAGGGTCCTACAATGAGCAGTTCTTC. Translated: CANSGIGGSYNEQFF.

This clonotype has only a few counts. The chain links TRBV20-1 to TRBJ2-7; 9 nucleotides match TRBD1. In germline, CDR1 is DFQATT, CDR2 SNEGSKA (reference sequence). The V segment lost 6 bases and the J segment 5 bases; nucleotides outside the gene matches: 8. The CDR3 totals 13 residues. The DNA of the CDR3 is TGCAGTGCCCCGGGGACAGGGCTCCACGAGCAGTACTTC. It is translated as CSAPGTGLHEQYF.

This clonotype was found many times. This chain connects TRBV18 to TRBJ2-4, with TRBD1 identical over 8 bases. Trimming cost V 6 bases and J 7 bases; bases outside gene matches: 5. CDR1 is KGHSH and CDR2 is LQKENI in the germline V gene. The CDR3 runs to 13 residues. The DNA of the CDR3 is TGTGCCAGCTCCCTCGACAGGGGCAACATTCAGTACTTC. This gives the protein CASSLDRGNIQYF.

This clonotype was seen at least ten times. The J gene is TRBJ1-2, the V gene TRBV10-3; possibly TRBD1 for D (5 bases). The CDR3 spans 15 residues. Between the trimmed V and J ends, which lost 4 bases and 0 bases, there was a span of 12 bases. Germline V CDR1 and CDR2: ENHRY, SYGVKD. CDR3 nucleotide sequence: TGTGCCATCAGTGGGGGGAATTTAGCTAACTATGGCTACACCTTC. Its translation is CAISGGNLANYGYTF.